This T cell receptor beta chain was retrieved from a study of STAT5B mutations in CD4+ large granular lymphocyte leukemia. Notes on the study in general: Without HLA matching, higher CD4+ than CD8+ T-LGLL clonality could reflect small sample size. CD4-sorted patient repertoires seemed more clonal than healthy CD4+ repertoires. Compared with healthy controls (2/35), patient top clones favored TRBV06 (8/27).

This clone was counted between two and nine times. No antigen is known for it. This table comes from immunoSEQ multiplex PCR, and its TCRdb copy is limited to in-frame clones, with some not included. The sample lists roughly 34,000 clones, roughly 79% seen once, with under 4.5% in the top ten. The ends were cut back, 2 bases at V and 3 bases at J, with 5 bases in the middle. Germline lookup yields CDR1 MGHDK and CDR2 SYGVNS. The CDR3 totals 12 residues. This TCR was recovered from a human donor in good health. This rearrangement joins TRBV25-1 to TRBJ2-7, with TRBD2 as a possible D gene (5 bases). Sample: CD4+ T cells from blood buffy coats. CDR3 loop: CASSEGLYEQYF. CDR3 in DNA: TGTGCCAGCAGTGAAGGACTCTACGAGCAGTACTTC.